What follows is one T cell receptor (beta chain) and its context. Its antigen is currently unknown. This CDR3 is built from 15 residues. CDR1 is DFQATT and CDR2 is SNEGSKA in the germline V gene (reference sequence). Trimming removed 0 bases from V and 5 bases from J, with 14 bases in between. This sample stems from a study of glioma-infiltrating T cells. Whole-study findings and limits: CDR3 overlap between tissue and blood was very small. Tissue-blood divergence was below expectation in non-neoplastic patients, above in gliomas.

TCR alpha and beta CDR3 regions were amplified from RNA using iRepertoire nested multiplex PCR. TCRdb passed the multiplex PCR reads through MiXCR, listing each CDR3 protein once. This sample carries about 140,000 distinct CDR3 sequences, roughly 43% of them seen once, and the ten largest clones take 20% to 25%. The sequence came from a human donor with low-grade glioma or glioblastoma, undergoing nonglioma brain surgery, or in good health (not recorded which). This chain links TRBV20-1 with TRBJ2-1; D tentatively reads TRBD1 or TRBD2 (5 bases each). Sequenced input: glioma tissue, nonneoplastic brain tissue, or PBMCs (not recorded which). CDR3 sequence (DNA): TGCAGTGCTAGAGATTATCTCGGGGCCGACAATGAGCAGTTCTTC. Amino acids: CSARDYLGADNEQFF.